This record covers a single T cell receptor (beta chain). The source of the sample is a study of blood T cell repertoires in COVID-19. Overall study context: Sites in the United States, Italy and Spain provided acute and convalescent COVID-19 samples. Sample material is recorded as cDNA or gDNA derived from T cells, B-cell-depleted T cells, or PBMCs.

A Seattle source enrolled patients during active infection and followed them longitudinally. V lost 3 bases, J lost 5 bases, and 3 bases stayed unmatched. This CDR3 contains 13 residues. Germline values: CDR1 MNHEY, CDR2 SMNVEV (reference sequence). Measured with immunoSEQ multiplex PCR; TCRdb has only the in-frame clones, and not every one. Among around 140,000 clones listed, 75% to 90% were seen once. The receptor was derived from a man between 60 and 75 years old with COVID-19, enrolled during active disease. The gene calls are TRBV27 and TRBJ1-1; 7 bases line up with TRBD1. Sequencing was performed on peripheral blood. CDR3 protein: CASSLQGETEAFF. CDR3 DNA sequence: TGTGCCAGCAGTTTGCAGGGGGAGACTGAAGCTTTCTTT.